This T cell receptor (beta chain) came from a study of blood T cell repertoires in COVID-19. Repertoires were generated with immunoSEQ multiplex PCR, while TCRdb's copy carries only in-frame clones and drops some. Here the sample spans some 150,000 clones, 80% to 90% being singletons. The sequenced sample was peripheral blood. This sequence originates from a middle-aged man with acute or convalescent COVID-19.

CDR3 coding DNA: TGTGCCAGCAGTGGGGGGGAAGGCTCTGGGGCCAACGTCCTGACTTTC. This sequence encodes CASSGGEGSGANVLTF. The rearrangement uses TRBV6-1 and TRBJ2-6, with D possibly being TRBD2 (6 bases). Germline V lookup: CDR1 MNHNS, CDR2 SASEGT. This CDR3 contains 16 residues. V lost 4 bases and J 0 bases, leaving 10 bases between the germline ends.